This is a list of T cell receptor beta chains from one sample in a study of blood T cell repertoires in COVID-19. Some clones are missing from TCRdb's copy, which holds only in-frame ones; the method was immunoSEQ multiplex PCR. The sample holds some 150,000 clones, approximately 83% seen once. Sequenced: peripheral blood. The receptors originated from a woman aged 60 to 75 with COVID-19, enrolled during active disease. Each CDR3 is given without its conserved first and last residue. Fields, in order: D gene, J gene, clone size, V gene, CDR3 protein. A D gene is named only where the DNA matches it firmly. Size tells how often a clone was seen (once, few, many) or the class of an expanded clone, and some rows leave it out.

D: .
J: TRBJ1-1
size: .
V: TRBV18
CDR3: ASSPPNSPIEAF

D: TRBD1
J: TRBJ1-2
size: .
V: TRBV9
CDR3: ASSVDRGRDYGYT

D: .
J: TRBJ1-2
size: .
V: TRBV9
CDR3: ASSVAGQYGYT

D: .
J: TRBJ2-1
size: .
V: TRBV7-6
CDR3: ASSLWDIRISYNEQF

D: TRBD1
J: TRBJ1-2
size: .
V: TRBV19
CDR3: ASRRTGDGYGYT

D: .
J: TRBJ2-7
size: few
V: TRBV9
CDR3: ASSVEVGELREQY

D: TRBD1
J: TRBJ2-1
size: .
V: TRBV28
CDR3: ASSLRDRGDEQF

D: .
J: TRBJ2-5
size: few
V: TRBV6-1
CDR3: ASSDPPGQETQY

D: .
J: TRBJ2-3
size: .
V: TRBV3-1/TRBV3-2
CDR3: ASSQAPGFTDTQY

D: .
J: TRBJ1-4
size: .
V: TRBV18
CDR3: ASSPAHQIAGPYEKLF

D: TRBD2
J: TRBJ2-2
size: once
V: TRBV11-2
CDR3: ASSLSGGLNTGELF

D: TRBD2
J: TRBJ2-1
size: .
V: TRBV3-1/TRBV3-2
CDR3: ASSLGLAIDYEQF

D: .
J: TRBJ2-4
size: .
V: TRBV29-1
CDR3: SVFGQNTNIQY

D: .
J: TRBJ1-4
size: .
V: TRBV11-1
CDR3: ASSFGQHNEKLF

D: TRBD1
J: TRBJ1-1
size: .
V: TRBV19
CDR3: ASSIVEGASEAF

D: TRBD2
J: TRBJ2-5
size: .
V: TRBV7-2
CDR3: ASSLGEAAGGAQY

D: TRBD1
J: TRBJ2-7
size: few
V: TRBV7-9
CDR3: ASSPTGQDYEQY

D: .
J: TRBJ2-5
size: .
V: TRBV5-1
CDR3: ASSLFVSQETQY

D: TRBD2
J: TRBJ2-7
size: once
V: TRBV6-6
CDR3: ASSHQPGLAGTYEQY

D: .
J: TRBJ2-2
size: .
V: TRBV28
CDR3: ASSLPRGGTGELF

D: .
J: TRBJ1-1
size: .
V: TRBV14
CDR3: ASSQESPMNTEAF

D: .
J: TRBJ1-1
size: few
V: TRBV19
CDR3: ASRPGLATEAF

D: .
J: TRBJ1-1
size: once
V: TRBV18
CDR3: ASSPTGQQGTEAF

D: TRBD2
J: TRBJ2-1
size: few
V: TRBV4-3
CDR3: ASSQVDPGGLYNEQF

D: TRBD2
J: TRBJ2-5
size: .
V: TRBV6-5
CDR3: ASRTSGGAGETQY

D: .
J: TRBJ2-7
size: .
V: TRBV4-3
CDR3: ASSPRDNRREQY

D: .
J: TRBJ2-7
size: .
V: TRBV4-2
CDR3: ASSQDGYEQY

D: .
J: TRBJ1-3
size: few
V: TRBV4-3
CDR3: ASSQEPDSSGNTIY

D: .
J: TRBJ2-3
size: .
V: TRBV7-2
CDR3: ASSFGQGDTQY

D: TRBD1
J: TRBJ1-1
size: .
V: TRBV19
CDR3: ASSATGQGDTEAF

D: TRBD1
J: TRBJ1-1
size: once
V: TRBV18
CDR3: ASSRDRGRDTEAF